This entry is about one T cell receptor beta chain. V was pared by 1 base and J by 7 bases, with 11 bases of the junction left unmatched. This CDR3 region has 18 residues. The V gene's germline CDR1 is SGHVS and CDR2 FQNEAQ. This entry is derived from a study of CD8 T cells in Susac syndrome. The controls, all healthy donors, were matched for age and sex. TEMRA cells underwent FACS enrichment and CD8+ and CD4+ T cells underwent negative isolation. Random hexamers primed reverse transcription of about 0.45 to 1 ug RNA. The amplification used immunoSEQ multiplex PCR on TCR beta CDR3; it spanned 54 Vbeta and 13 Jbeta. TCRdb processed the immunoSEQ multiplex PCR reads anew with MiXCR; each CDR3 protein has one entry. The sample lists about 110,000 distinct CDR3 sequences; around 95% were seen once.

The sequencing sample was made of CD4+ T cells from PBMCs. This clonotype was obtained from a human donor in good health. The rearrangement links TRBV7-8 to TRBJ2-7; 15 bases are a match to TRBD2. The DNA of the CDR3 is TGTGCCAGCAGCTTAGGGTCCGGGACTAGCGGGAGGCCCTGGGAGCAGTACTTC. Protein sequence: CASSLGSGTSGRPWEQYF. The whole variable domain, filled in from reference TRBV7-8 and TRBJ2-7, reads GAGVSQSPRYKVAKRGQDVALRCDPISGHVSLFWYQQALGQGPEFLTYFQNEAQLDKSGLPSDRFFAERPEGSVSTLKIQRTQQEDSAVYLCASSLGSGTSGRPWEQYFGPGTRLTVT.